These T cell receptor beta chains were read from a single sample in a study of CD8 T cells in Susac syndrome. TCRdb reprocessed the immunoSEQ multiplex PCR reads with MiXCR, giving one entry per CDR3 protein. The sample carries 210,000 or so distinct CDR3 sequences, about 94% recorded once. What was sequenced was CD4+ T cells from PBMCs. These receptors originate from a human donor with Susac syndrome. Both conserved end residues are part of each CDR3. The order of the fields is clone size, J gene, D gene, CDR3 length, V gene, CDR3 protein, CDR3 DNA. A D gene is named only where the DNA matches it firmly. Expanded clones get a size class; other rows say once, few or many, or leave the size out.

>.|TRBJ1-1|.|13|TRBV24-1
CATSDPFGGTAFF
TGTGCCACCAGTGATCCATTTGGGGGGACCGCTTTCTTT
>.|TRBJ2-7|TRBD2|15|TRBV3-1
CASSRRLAGRYEQYF
TGTGCCAGCAGCCGACGACTAGCGGGACGCTACGAGCAGTACTTC
>.|TRBJ1-2|TRBD1|15|TRBV7-2
CASSVGPGQGGGYTF
TGTGCCAGCAGCGTAGGGCCGGGACAGGGCGGCGGCTACACCTTC
>.|TRBJ2-1|TRBD2|18|TRBV10-3
CAISEPLAGGSSYNEQFF
TGTGCCATCAGTGAGCCTCTAGCGGGGGGCTCCTCCTACAATGAGCAGTTCTTC
>.|TRBJ2-7|.|12|TRBV30
CAWRDGAYEQYF
TGTGCCTGGCGGGACGGAGCCTACGAGCAGTACTTC
>.|TRBJ1-1|.|15|TRBV9
CASSVEARGYTEAFF
TGTGCCAGCAGCGTAGAGGCCAGAGGTTACACTGAAGCTTTCTTT
>.|TRBJ1-2|TRBD1|14|TRBV2
CARDRDRANYGYTF
TGTGCCAGGGATCGGGACAGGGCTAACTATGGCTACACCTTC
>.|TRBJ2-7|.|14|TRBV27
CASSPRGAPYEQYF
TGTGCCAGCAGTCCCCGGGGGGCCCCCTACGAGCAGTACTTC
>.|TRBJ1-6|TRBD1|12|TRBV19
CASKQGNSPLHF
TGTGCCAGTAAACAGGGGAATTCACCCCTCCACTTT
>.|TRBJ1-6|TRBD1|16|TRBV27
CASSQDRGVYNSPLHF
TGTGCCAGCAGCCAGGACAGGGGAGTGTATAATTCACCCCTCCACTTT
>few|TRBJ2-1|.|15|TRBV7-2
CASSLAGNYYNEQFF
TGTGCCAGCAGCTTAGCCGGTAACTACTACAATGAGCAGTTCTTC
>.|TRBJ1-6|.|13|TRBV19
CASSMRQNSPLHF
TGTGCCAGTAGTATGAGACAGAATTCACCCCTCCACTTT
>.|TRBJ2-3|.|14|TRBV3-1
CASSQDPGVDTQYF
TGTGCCAGCAGCCAAGATCCCGGGGTAGATACGCAGTATTTT
>.|TRBJ1-3|TRBD1|16|TRBV5-1
CASSLSGTGTGNTIYF
TGCGCCAGCAGCTTGTCCGGGACAGGGACTGGAAACACCATATATTTT
>.|TRBJ2-7|.|14|TRBV5-1
CASSLVSRAYEQYF
TGCGCCAGCAGCTTGGTTTCCAGGGCCTACGAGCAGTACTTC
>.|TRBJ2-7|.|14|TRBV12-3/TRBV12-4
CASMGRAAVYEQYF
TGTGCCAGCATGGGCAGGGCGGCTGTCTACGAGCAGTACTTC
>.|TRBJ1-1|.|14|TRBV30
CAWADRGLNTEAFF
TGTGCCTGGGCCGATAGGGGATTGAACACTGAAGCTTTCTTT
>.|TRBJ1-2|.|15|TRBV27
CASSLSKRELGGYTF
TGTGCCAGCAGTTTATCGAAAAGGGAATTGGGTGGCTACACCTTC
>.|TRBJ1-6|TRBD1|13|TRBV30
CAWRQGTNSPLHF
TGTGCCTGGAGACAGGGGACGAATTCACCCCTCCACTTT
>.|TRBJ2-1|.|13|TRBV24-1
CATSALGDNEQFF
TGTGCCACCAGTGCCCTAGGGGACAATGAGCAGTTCTTC
>.|TRBJ1-2|TRBD1|13|TRBV20-1
CSAAPPGGYGYTF
TGCAGTGCTGCCCCCCCAGGGGGCTATGGCTACACCTTC
>once|TRBJ2-7|TRBD2|15|TRBV20-1
CSARGSGDISYEQYF
TGCAGTGCTAGAGGTAGCGGGGACATCTCCTACGAGCAGTACTTC
>.|TRBJ2-5|.|14|TRBV4-2
CASSQDAAPETQYF
TGTGCCAGCAGCCAAGACGCAGCACCAGAGACCCAGTACTTC
>.|TRBJ1-5|.|14|TRBV12-3/TRBV12-4
CASSFGVTGQPQHF
TGTGCCAGCAGTTTTGGGGTAACAGGTCAGCCCCAGCATTTT
>.|TRBJ2-5|TRBD1|16|TRBV5-4
CASSAPRDREGETQYF
TGTGCCAGCTCGGCGCCCCGAGACAGGGAAGGAGAGACCCAGTACTTC
>.|TRBJ2-5|TRBD2|13|TRBV5-6
CASSLARGGLQYF
TGTGCCAGCAGCTTGGCGCGGGGGGGCCTTCAGTACTTC
>.|TRBJ2-7|.|14|TRBV27
CASSLSAGRIEQYF
TGTGCCAGCAGTTTATCGGCAGGGCGGATCGAGCAGTACTTC